This TCR beta chain was found in a study of blood T cell repertoires in COVID-19. Methods used by the authors: Amplification with reference gene primers provided the estimates of nucleated cell counts. Profiled with immunoSEQ multiplex PCR; TCRdb holds only in-frame clones, not every one. That table furnishes V, J and clone size, whereas the DNA furnished D and trimming. The sample lists over 75,000 clones; about 91% were seen once. Trimming cost V 0 bases and J 5 bases; bases outside gene matches: 8. Germline CDR1 reads SGDLS; CDR2 reads YYNGEE. This CDR3 is built from 16 residues. The sample consisted of peripheral blood. The V gene is TRBV9, the J gene TRBJ2-5; 9 bases are shared with TRBD2. This sequence was found in a woman aged 80 or over with active COVID-19. Written as DNA, the CDR3 is TGTGCCAGCAGCGTAGCGGGCGGGAGGGCCGATGAGACCCAGTACTTC. It codes for CASSVAGGRADETQYF.